This T cell receptor (beta chain) was documented in a study of blood T cell repertoires in COVID-19. Study as a whole: COVID-19 samples collected from the United States, Italy and Spain covered acute and convalescent phases. Sample material is recorded as cDNA or gDNA derived from T cells, B-cell-depleted T cells, or PBMCs.

In the source study's methods: Amplification of reference gene primers provided the estimated nucleated cell counts. Sequencing used immunoSEQ multiplex PCR; TCRdb keeps in-frame clones, though not all of them. D and trimming come from the DNA, and the V and J calls and clone size come from that table. In the table there are about 190,000 clones, under 80% of which are singletons. Everyone who took part was about 18 to 90 years old, and they came from about 25 US areas. The CDR3 runs 15 residues. Germline CDR1 SGHRS, CDR2 YFSETQ. The ends lost 1 base at V and 4 bases at J; junction bases unmatched: 5.

Sequenced sample: PBMCs or T cells enriched from blood (not recorded which). The chain carries TRBV5-1 and TRBJ2-1, with 7 bases fitting TRBD1. The sequence derives from a woman between 50 and 59 years old with acute COVID-19. CDR3: CASSLSPGQYNEQFF. The CDR3, as DNA: TGCGCCAGCAGCTTGTCCCCGGGACAGTACAATGAGCAGTTCTTC. The full variable domain, rest sourced from reference TRBV5-1 and TRBJ2-1, is KAGVTQTPRYLIKTRGQQVTLSCSPISGHRSVSWYQQTPGQGLQFLFEYFSETQRNKGNFPGRFSGRQFSNSRSEMNVSTLELGDSALYLCASSLSPGQYNEQFFGPGTRLTVL.